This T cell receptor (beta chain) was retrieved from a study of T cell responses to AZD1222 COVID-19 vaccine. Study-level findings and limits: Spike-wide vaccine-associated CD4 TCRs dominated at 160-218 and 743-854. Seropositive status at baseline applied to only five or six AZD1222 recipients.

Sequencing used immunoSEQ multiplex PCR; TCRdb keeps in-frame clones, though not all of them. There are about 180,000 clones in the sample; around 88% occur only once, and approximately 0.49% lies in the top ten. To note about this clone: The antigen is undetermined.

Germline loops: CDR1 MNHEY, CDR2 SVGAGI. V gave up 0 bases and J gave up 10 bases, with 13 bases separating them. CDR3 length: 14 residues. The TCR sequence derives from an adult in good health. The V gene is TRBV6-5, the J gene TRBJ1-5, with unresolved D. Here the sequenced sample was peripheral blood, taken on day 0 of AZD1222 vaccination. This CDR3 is CASSYSRTDFPQHF. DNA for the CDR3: TGTGCCAGCAGTTACTCGAGGACGGACTTTCCCCAGCATTTT.